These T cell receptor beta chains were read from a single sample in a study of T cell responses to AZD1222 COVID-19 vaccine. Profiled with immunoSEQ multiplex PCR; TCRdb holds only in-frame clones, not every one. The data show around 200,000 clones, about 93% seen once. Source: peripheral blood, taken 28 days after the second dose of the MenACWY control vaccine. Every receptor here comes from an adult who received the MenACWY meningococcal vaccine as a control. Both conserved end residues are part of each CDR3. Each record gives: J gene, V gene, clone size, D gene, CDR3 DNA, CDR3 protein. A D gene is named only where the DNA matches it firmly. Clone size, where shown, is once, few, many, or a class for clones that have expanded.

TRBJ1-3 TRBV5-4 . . TGTGCCAGCAGCTTTTTTACTGGGACGGGAGGAAACACCATATATTTT CASSFFTGTGGNTIYF
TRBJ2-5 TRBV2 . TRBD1 TGTGCCAGCAGCCTACAGGGGGCAATAGGGGAGACCCAGTACTTC CASSLQGAIGETQYF
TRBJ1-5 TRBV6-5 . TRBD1 TGTGCCAGCAGCAGGGGGTTCAATCAGCCCCAGCATTTT CASSRGFNQPQHF
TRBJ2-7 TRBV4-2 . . TGTGCCAGCAGCCAAGCCGGTGCGGGCTACGAGCAGTACTTC CASSQAGAGYEQYF
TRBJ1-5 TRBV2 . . TGTGCCAGCAGTGAAGTAGAGGGGAGCAATCAGCCCCAGCATTTT CASSEVEGSNQPQHF
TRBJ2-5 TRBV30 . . TGTGCCTGGAGTGTAGGGCGGGAGACCCAGTACTTC CAWSVGRETQYF
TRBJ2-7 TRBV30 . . TGTGCCTGGAGTGTTAGGTACGAGCAGTACTTC CAWSVRYEQYF
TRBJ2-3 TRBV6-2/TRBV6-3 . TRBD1 TGTGCCAGCAGCCCGGCACAGGGGTTGAATACGCAGTATTTT CASSPAQGLNTQYF
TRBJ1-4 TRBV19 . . TGTGCCAGTAGTATCGGGAGGTCTAATGAAAAACTGTTTTTT CASSIGRSNEKLFF
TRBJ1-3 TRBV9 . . TGTGCCAGCAGCGTAGCACCGGGGGCACAAATGGGAAACACCATATATTTT CASSVAPGAQMGNTIYF
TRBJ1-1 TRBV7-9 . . TGTGCCAGCAGCCTCACCGGGGGGCGCGATAATGAAGCTTTCTTT CASSLTGGRDNEAFF
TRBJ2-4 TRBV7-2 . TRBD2 TGTGCCAGCAGCACCCCCCCCGGGGGGGCCGCAAACATTCAGTACTTC CASSTPPGGAANIQYF
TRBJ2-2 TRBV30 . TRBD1 TGTGCCTGGAGCCGGGGGACAGGGTACCCCGGGGAGCTGTTTTTT CAWSRGTGYPGELFF
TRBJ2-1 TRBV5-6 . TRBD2 TGTGCCAGCAGCTTGGTTAGTGGTAGCGGGGGTGAGCAGTTCTTC CASSLVSGSGGEQFF
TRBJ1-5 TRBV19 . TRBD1 TGTGCCAGTAGTGCTTCAGGGGGGATGGGTCAGCCCCAGCATTTT CASSASGGMGQPQHF
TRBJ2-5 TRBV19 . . TGTGCCAGTAGTATAGTCGGGGAAGGGCTAGCACGGGAGACCCAGTACTTC CASSIVGEGLARETQYF
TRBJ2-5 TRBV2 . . TGTGCCAGCAGTGGTTGGATCGATGGGACCCAGTACTTC CASSGWIDGTQYF
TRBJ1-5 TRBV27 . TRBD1 TGTGCCAGCAGTCGGACAGGGGCGAATCAGCCCCAGCATTTT CASSRTGANQPQHF
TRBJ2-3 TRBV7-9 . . TGTGCCAGCAGCCCCCAGATCTCTGGTACGCAGTATTTT CASSPQISGTQYF
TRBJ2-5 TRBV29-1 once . TGCAGCGTTGAACGGACGGCAGACTTGGGGGCCCAGTACTTC CSVERTADLGAQYF
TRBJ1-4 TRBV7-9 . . TGTGCCAGCAGCTTACAGGGAACTAATGAAAAACTGTTTTTT CASSLQGTNEKLFF
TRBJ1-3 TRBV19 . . TGTGCCAGTAGTCAGGGGCGGCAGGACTACTCTGGAAACACCATATATTTT CASSQGRQDYSGNTIYF
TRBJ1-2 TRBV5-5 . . TGTGCCAGCAGCCGGAGGGGGAACTATGGCTACACCTTC CASSRRGNYGYTF
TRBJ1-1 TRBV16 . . TGTGCCAGCAGCCAATCTTCGGGGCAGCGGGCGGCTTTCTTT CASSQSSGQRAAFF
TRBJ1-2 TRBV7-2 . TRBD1 TGTGCCAGCAGCCCCAGACAGGGGGGCTATGGCTACACCTTC CASSPRQGGYGYTF
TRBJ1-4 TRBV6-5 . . TGTGCCAGCCGTTACGGCGCAACTAATGAAAAACTGTTTTTT CASRYGATNEKLFF
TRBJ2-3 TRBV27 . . TGTGCCAGCAGTTTAACCGGGGATACGCAGTATTTT CASSLTGDTQYF
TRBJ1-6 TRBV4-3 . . TGCGCCAGCAGCCGGGGGACCGTGGTCTATGGTTCACCCCTCCACTTT CASSRGTVVYGSPLHF
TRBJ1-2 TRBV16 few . TGTGCCAGCAGCCAATTCGGCCCCGCAAATGGCTACACCTTC CASSQFGPANGYTF
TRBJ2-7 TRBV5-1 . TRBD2 TGCGCCAGCAGCTTGGGTACTAGCGGTACCTACGAGCAGTACTTC CASSLGTSGTYEQYF
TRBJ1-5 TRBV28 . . TGTGCCAGCAGTGAAGGGTCCCCCAATCAGCCCCAGCATTTT CASSEGSPNQPQHF
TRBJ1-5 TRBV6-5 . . TGTGCCAGCAGCCCGGACGGGGACTACAATCAGCCCCAGCATTTT CASSPDGDYNQPQHF
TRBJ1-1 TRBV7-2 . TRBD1 TGTGCCAGCAGCTTAATACAGGGGGCGAATGAAGCTTTCTTT CASSLIQGANEAFF
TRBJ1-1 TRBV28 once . TGTGCCAGCAGTTTCGCAGGGAGAACTGAAGCTTTCTTT CASSFAGRTEAFF
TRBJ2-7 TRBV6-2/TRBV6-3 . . TGTGCCAGCAGTTTAGGGCAGCCACCCTACGAGCAGTACTTC CASSLGQPPYEQYF
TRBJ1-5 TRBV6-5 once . TGTGCCAGCAGTTTTGGGGGGAACAGGGCTTTGCAGCCCCAGCATTTT CASSFGGNRALQPQHF
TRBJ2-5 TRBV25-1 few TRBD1 TGTGCCAGCAGTGAGGGGGACAGGGGGTCCCGAGAGACCCAGTACTTC CASSEGDRGSRETQYF
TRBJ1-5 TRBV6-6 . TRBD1 TGTGCCAGCAGTCGTACGGGACAGGGAGGCAATCAGCCCCAGCATTTT CASSRTGQGGNQPQHF
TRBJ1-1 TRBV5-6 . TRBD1 TGTGCCAGCAGCGCCGGGACAGTTAACACTGAAGCTTTCTTT CASSAGTVNTEAFF
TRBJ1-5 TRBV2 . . TGTGCCAGCAGCCCCGCCAGGGCTTATCAGCCCCAGCATTTT CASSPARAYQPQHF
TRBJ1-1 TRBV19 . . TGTGCCAGTACTTTGTCCAGGGGCGGGATCACCGGAGATCGTGGTGAAGCTTTCTTT CASTLSRGGITGDRGEAFF
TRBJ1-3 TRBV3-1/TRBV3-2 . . TGTGCCAGCAGCTTTTATGACATTGGAAACACCATATATTTT CASSFYDIGNTIYF
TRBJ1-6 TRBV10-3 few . TGTGCCATCAGTGAGTCGACGTCACCCCTCCACTTT CAISESTSPLHF
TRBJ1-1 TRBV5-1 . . TGCGCCAGCAGCTTGGCAAGACCGCAGAACACTGAAGCTTTCTTT CASSLARPQNTEAFF
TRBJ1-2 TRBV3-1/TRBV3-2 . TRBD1 TGTGCCAGCAGCCAAGCCGCAGGGGGAGTCTATGGCTACACCTTC CASSQAAGGVYGYTF
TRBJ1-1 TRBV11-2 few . TGTGCCAGCAGCTTAGAAGGGAAGGGCACTGAAGCTTTCTTT CASSLEGKGTEAFF
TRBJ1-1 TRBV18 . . TGTGCCAGCTCCCCCGAAACTGAAGCTTTCTTT CASSPETEAFF
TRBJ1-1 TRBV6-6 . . TGTGCCAGCAGTTACACCGGACGGAACACTGAAGCTTTCTTT CASSYTGRNTEAFF
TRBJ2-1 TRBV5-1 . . TGCGCCAGCAGCGACCGGGTGGGCGGCAACAATGAGCAGTTCTTC CASSDRVGGNNEQFF
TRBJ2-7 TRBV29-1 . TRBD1 TGCAGCGTTGTTGAGGGGGCTGGAGAGCAGTACTTC CSVVEGAGEQYF
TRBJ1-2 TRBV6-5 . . TGTGCCAGCAGTTGGACAGTTTTGAACTATGGCTACACCTTC CASSWTVLNYGYTF
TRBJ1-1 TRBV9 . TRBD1 TGTGCCAGCAGCGTAGGCACGGACAGGGCGAACACTGAAGCTTTCTTT CASSVGTDRANTEAFF
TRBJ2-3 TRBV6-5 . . TGTGCCAGTCTGGACCCACGCACAGATACGCAGTATTTT CASLDPRTDTQYF
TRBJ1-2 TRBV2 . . TGTGCCAGCAGTGAATCCGCGACCCTAGGTGGCTACACCTTC CASSESATLGGYTF
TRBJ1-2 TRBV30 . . TGTGCCTGGAGTTGGTCGGGGGGAGGCTATGGCTACACCTTC CAWSWSGGGYGYTF